The 28 T cell receptor beta chains given below trace back to one sample, sequenced in a study of blood T cell repertoires in COVID-19. Measured with immunoSEQ multiplex PCR; TCRdb has only the in-frame clones, and not every one. This table holds approximately 76,000 clones, 70% to 75% found once. Material for sequencing was peripheral blood. These receptors were collected from a woman in her seventies with acute or convalescent COVID-19.

J is TRBJ1-5 and V is TRBV19; 9 bases map to TRBD1. V was clipped by 3 bases and J by 4 bases; unmatched bases: 4. The CDR3 covers 15 residues. Germline CDR1 reads LNHDA; CDR2 reads SQIVND (reference sequence). CDR3 sequence (DNA): TGTGCCAGTAGTATGATAGGGACAGGGAATCAGCCCCAGCATTTT. Its protein product is CASSMIGTGNQPQHF.

This clone has more than one count but fewer than ten. The DNA for the CDR3 is TGTGCCAGCAGCCGGGTAGGGGTTAACACTGAAGCTTTCTTT. Its translation: CASSRVGVNTEAFF. The chain is built from TRBV2 and TRBJ1-1, with D perhaps matching TRBD1 (5 bases). Trimming took 6 bases from V and 2 from J, leaving 13 bases between them. Per the germline V gene, CDR1 is SNHLY and CDR2 is FYNNEI. The CDR3 extends over 14 amino acids.

The J gene is TRBJ1-3, the V gene TRBV3-1 (or the pseudogene TRBV3-2), with 8 bases identical to TRBD1. V was clipped by 4 bases and J by 6 bases; unmatched bases: 5. CDR1 is LGHDT and CDR2 is YNNKEL in the germline V gene (reference sequence). The CDR3 contains 14 residues. The CDR3 region has the DNA TGTGCCAGCAGCCTCCCGGACAGGGAAAACACCATATATTTT. This encodes CASSLPDRENTIYF.

In its sample, this clone was seen once. The chain employs TRBV9 and TRBJ2-5; the match to TRBD1 covers 9 bases. The CDR3 runs 15 residues. The V gene end was trimmed by 3 bases and the J gene end by 5 bases; junction bases not matched to a gene: 8. Per germline, CDR1 SGDLS and CDR2 YYNGEE. CDR3 nucleotide sequence: TGTGCCAGCAGCGGTCCCGGGACAGGGATGGAGACCCAGTACTTC. This translates into CASSGPGTGMETQYF.

The chain's CDR3 is CASSPEDAGYTEAFF. CDR3 bases: TGTGCCAGCAGCCCTGAAGACGCCGGGTACACTGAAGCTTTCTTT. The genes are TRBV14 and TRBJ1-1; D call uncertain. The CDR3 extends over 15 amino acids. V was clipped by 4 bases and J by 3 bases, with 15 bases between them. CDR1 SGHDN and CDR2 FVKESK come from the germline V gene.

There are a few counts of this clone. CDR3 protein: CASSQGSGAEQYF. The CDR3 coding sequence is TGTGCCAGCAGCCAAGGATCAGGGGCCGAGCAGTACTTC. The chain carries TRBV3-1 (or the pseudogene TRBV3-2) and TRBJ2-7, with a possible D match to TRBD1 (6 bases). CDR1 and CDR2 from the germline V gene are LGHDT and YNNKEL (reference sequence). The CDR3 totals 13 residues. Trimming left V 1 base short and J 6 bases short, with 10 bases between.

This clone was detected a few times. The V call is TRBV9, the J call TRBJ1-6; no reliable D call. CDR1 SGDLS and CDR2 YYNGEE come from the germline V gene. The CDR3 has 14 amino acids. The V end lost 2 bases, the J end lost 5 bases, and 8 bases lay between the germline ends. The CDR3 nucleotides are TGTGCCAGCAGCGTTCTTACAGATAATTCACCCCTCCACTTT. Its protein product is CASSVLTDNSPLHF.

This chain joins TRBV9 and TRBJ1-1; 7 nucleotides align to TRBD1. V lost 0 bases to trimming and J lost 1 base; unmatched junction nucleotides: 3. The CDR3 is 15 residues long. Germline CDR1 SGDLS, CDR2 YYNGEE. In nucleotides, the CDR3 is TGTGCCAGCAGCGTAGGGACAGGAGGGAACACTGAAGCTTTCTTT. Its translation: CASSVGTGGNTEAFF.

This chain joins TRBV19 and TRBJ1-1; 7 nucleotides agree with TRBD1. J lost 2 bases, V lost 5 bases, and 5 bases had no gene match. Germline CDR1 is LNHDA and CDR2 is SQIVND (reference sequence). This CDR3 has 14 residues. The CDR3 loop reads CASSVNRGNTEAFF. The CDR3 DNA sequence: TGTGCCAGTAGTGTAAACAGGGGTAACACTGAAGCTTTCTTT.

V is TRBV19 and J is TRBJ1-5; 8 bases line up with TRBD1. V was clipped by 5 bases and J by 0 bases; unmatched bases: 9. Germline V gene sequence: CDR1 LNHDA, CDR2 SQIVND (reference sequence). The CDR3 has 17 residues. CDR3 in amino acids: CASSFPRDRFSNQPQHF. The CDR3 bases are TGTGCCAGTAGTTTTCCCCGGGACAGGTTTAGCAATCAGCCCCAGCATTTT.

The chain couples TRBV4-2 to TRBJ2-7; 9 nucleotides line up with TRBD2. The germline V gene encodes CDR1 LGHNA and CDR2 YNFKEQ. CDR3 length: 15 residues. Trimming cost V 1 base and J 2 bases; bases outside gene matches: 3. The CDR3 region is CASSQVAGGPYEQYF. DNA for the CDR3: TGTGCCAGCAGCCAAGTGGCGGGGGGGCCCTACGAGCAGTACTTC.

The rearrangement links TRBV30 to TRBJ2-5; TRBD1 matches 7 bases. Germline values: CDR1 GTSNPN, CDR2 SVGIG (reference sequence). With 2 bases clipped from V and 5 bases from J, the junction kept 8 bases outside the gene matches. The CDR3 loop spans 14 amino acids. DNA of the CDR3: TGTGCCTGGAGTTTCCCCGACAGGGATGAGACCCAGTACTTC. This encodes CAWSFPDRDETQYF. Filled out from reference TRBV30 and TRBJ2-5, the complete variable domain reads SQTIHQWPATLVQPVGSPLSLECTVEGTSNPNLYWYRQAAGRGLQLLFYSVGIGQISSEVPQNLSASRPQDRQFILSSKKLLLSDSGFYLCAWSFPDRDETQYFGPGTRLLVL.

The chain combines TRBV5-1 with TRBJ2-3, with D unresolved. V lost 2 bases and J 0 bases, leaving 7 bases between the germline ends. The CDR3 length is 14 residues. Germline V gives CDR1 SGHRS, CDR2 YFSETQ. CDR3 in DNA: TGCGCCAGCAGCTTCTCCCAGAGCACAGATACGCAGTATTTT. Translation gives CASSFSQSTDTQYF.

The CDR3 sequence: CASSEPGLKIMELFF. DNA of the CDR3: TGTGCCAGCAGCGAACCGGGACTAAAAATCATGGAGCTGTTTTTT. The chain joins TRBV5-5 to TRBJ2-2, with 7 bases aligning to TRBD2. There are 15 residues in the CDR3. J gave up 10 bases and V 4 bases, and 13 bases lay outside the gene matches. The V gene's germline CDR1 is SGHKS and CDR2 YYEKEE (reference sequence).

The chain uses TRBV29-1 and TRBJ2-5; 7 nucleotides align to TRBD1. TRBJ2-7 matches the DNA end more closely, so the J call is doubtful. The CDR3 has 11 residues. CDR1 and CDR2 (germline): SQVTM, ANQGSEA. Here the CDR3 DNA reads TGCAGCGTTCAGGGGGCCTACGAGCAGTACTTC. Translation gives CSVQGAYEQYF.

The chain employs TRBV15 and TRBJ2-7; 7 bases agree with TRBD1. This CDR3 is built from 17 residues. Trimming took 4 bases from V and 3 from J; bases not matched to a gene: 15. CDR1 and CDR2 from the germline V gene are LNHNV and YYDKDF (reference sequence). The CDR3 sequence: CATSTYFLTGRNYEQYF. CDR3 bases: TGTGCCACCAGCACGTACTTTTTGACAGGGCGGAACTACGAGCAGTACTTC.

A single count supports this clone. The rearrangement links TRBV7-9 to TRBJ2-5; D gene unclear. Germline lookup yields CDR1 SEHNR and CDR2 FQNEAQ (reference sequence). The V end was cut by 6 bases, the J end by 3 bases, with 8 bases between. The CDR3 contains 12 residues. CDR3 loop: CASRLNKETQYF. CDR3 bases: TGTGCCAGCAGACTAAACAAAGAGACCCAGTACTTC.

The chain couples TRBV7-2 to TRBJ2-7, with 9 bases identical to TRBD1. Germline lookup yields CDR1 SGHTA and CDR2 FQGNSA. The V segment lost 5 bases and the J segment 6 bases; nucleotides outside the gene matches: 2. There are 12 residues in the CDR3. This CDR3 is CASSGTGLEQYF. CDR3 bases: TGTGCCAGCAGCGGGACAGGGCTCGAGCAGTACTTC.

This clone was picked up one time. This chain links TRBV4-1 with TRBJ2-7, with 9 bases that match TRBD2. The trim removed 2 bases at V and 2 bases at J, leaving 10 bases unmatched. The CDR3 loop spans 17 amino acids. CDR1 and CDR2 from the germline V gene are MGHRA and YSYEKL. This CDR3 is CASSQRSGLAVAYEQYF. The CDR3 DNA reads TGCGCCAGCAGCCAACGATCGGGACTAGCTGTAGCCTACGAGCAGTACTTC.

The chain employs TRBV19 and TRBJ2-1; 7 nucleotides line up with TRBD1. CDR1 is LNHDA and CDR2 is SQIVND in the germline V gene (reference sequence). The J segment lost 10 bases and the V segment lost 2 bases, leaving 11 bases of the junction unmatched. This CDR3 comprises 15 residues. CDR3 coding DNA: TGTGCCAGTAGTATAACACTCTTGGGGACAGCCGAGCAGTTCTTC. It yields the protein CASSITLLGTAEQFF.

This chain uses TRBV3-1 (or the pseudogene TRBV3-2) with TRBJ2-3; possible D gene TRBD2, 6 bases. This CDR3 comprises 13 residues. The germline V gene encodes CDR1 LGHDT and CDR2 YNNKEL (reference sequence). V dropped 5 bases and J dropped 5 bases, with 11 bases sitting between them. The CDR3 DNA reads as TGTGCCAGCAGCTCTCGCGGGGAAGATACGCAGTATTTT. Translated, it gives CASSSRGEDTQYF.

This chain uses TRBV14 with TRBJ2-2; D uncertain. V dropped 1 base and J dropped 4 bases, with 7 bases sitting between them. CDR3 length: 14 amino acids. Germline V gives CDR1 SGHDN, CDR2 FVKESK. CDR3 nucleotide sequence: TGTGCCAGCAGCCAAGTAATGTCCACCGGGGAGCTGTTTTTT. This gives the protein CASSQVMSTGELFF.

This clone appeared once. The chain uses TRBV5-1 and TRBJ2-2; tentatively, D is TRBD2 (5 bases). CDR3 length: 13 amino acids. Looked up from germline, CDR1 is SGHRS and CDR2 is YFSETQ. The ends were cut back, 4 bases at V and 5 bases at J, with 9 bases in the middle. This CDR3 is CASSRGGTGELFF. CDR3 sequence (DNA): TGCGCCAGCAGCAGAGGAGGTACCGGGGAGCTGTTTTTT.

This clone was recorded only once. The chain employs TRBV9 and TRBJ1-2; 8 bases agree with TRBD1. Germline assignment: CDR1 SGDLS and CDR2 YYNGEE. The CDR3 length is 18 residues. The J segment lost 5 bases and the V segment lost 0 bases, leaving 15 bases of the junction unmatched. CDR3 bases: TGTGCCAGCAGCGTAGCGCGACAGGGGCTCGTCGGAGGGTATGGCTACACCTTC. Its protein is CASSVARQGLVGGYGYTF.

This chain links TRBV28 with TRBJ1-2; 9 positions agree with TRBD1. V shed 5 bases, J shed 0 bases, and the junction held 13 bases outside the gene matches. This CDR3 has 18 amino acids. The germline V gene has CDR1 MDHEN and CDR2 SYDVKM. In DNA form, the CDR3 reads TGTGCCAGCAGTGACGTTCCGGGACAGGGAGGAGCTAACTATGGCTACACCTTC. Protein product: CASSDVPGQGGANYGYTF.

In its sample, this clone was seen many times. The chain joins TRBV6-6 to TRBJ1-2; 8 bases agree with TRBD1. Germline trimming cut 0 bases from V and 11 bases from J; bases unmatched to any gene: 11. Looked up from germline, CDR1 is MNHNY and CDR2 is SVGAGI (reference sequence). The CDR3 totals 15 residues. CDR3 sequence: CASSYSGTGAFGYTF. In DNA form, the CDR3 reads TGTGCCAGCAGTTACTCGGGGACAGGAGCGTTCGGGTACACCTTC.

The chain joins TRBV27 to TRBJ2-1; 10 bases are shared with TRBD2. From germline, CDR1 is MNHEY and CDR2 SMNVEV (reference sequence). The junction had 7 bases not matched to a gene; V was cut back by 6 bases and J by 8 bases. The CDR3 runs to 14 residues. This CDR3 reads CASSPSGSRYEQFF. CDR3 in DNA: TGTGCCAGCAGCCCTAGCGGGAGTAGGTATGAGCAGTTCTTC.

This chain connects TRBV6-5 to TRBJ2-1, with TRBD1 matching 7 bases. The J segment lost 10 bases and the V segment lost 2 bases, leaving 8 bases of the junction unmatched. The CDR3 spans 14 residues. From germline, CDR1 is MNHEY and CDR2 SVGAGI. The CDR3 nucleotides read TGTGCCAGCAGTTACGGGGACAGAGGATCCGAGCAGTTCTTC. This codes for CASSYGDRGSEQFF.